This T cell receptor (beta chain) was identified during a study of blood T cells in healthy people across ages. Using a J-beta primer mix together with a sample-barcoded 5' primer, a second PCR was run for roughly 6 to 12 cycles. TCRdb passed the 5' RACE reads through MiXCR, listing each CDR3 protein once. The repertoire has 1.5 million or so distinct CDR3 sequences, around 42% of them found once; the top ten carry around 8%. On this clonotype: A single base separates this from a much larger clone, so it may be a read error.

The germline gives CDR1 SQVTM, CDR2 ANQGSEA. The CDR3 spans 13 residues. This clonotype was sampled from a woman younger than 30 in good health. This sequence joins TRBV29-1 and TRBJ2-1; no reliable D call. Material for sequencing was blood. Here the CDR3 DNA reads TGCAGCGTTGATTGGCTGGGTTACAATGATCAGTTCTTC. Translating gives CSVDWLGYNDQFF.